Each of the 9 T cell receptor beta chains below was sequenced from the same sample in a study of spatial heterogeneity in lung cancer. This sample's time point: sample taken at primary tumor resection. Sequencing was performed on whole RNA extracted from tumor and nontumor lung tissue, or from frozen PBMC, and the material was left unsorted. TCRdb itself ran the 5' RACE reads through MiXCR, one entry per CDR3 protein. Of just under 40,000 distinct CDR3 sequences listed, 5.8% were seen once; the top ten hold about 9.9%. Source: PBMCs, taken at surgery. Receptor source: a male donor with early-stage non-small cell lung cancer.

Ten or more counts support this clonotype. V gene TRBV4-2 combines with J gene TRBJ2-2; the match to TRBD2 covers 9 bases. V lost 0 bases to trimming and J lost 6 bases; unmatched junction nucleotides: 11. This CDR3 spans 18 amino acids. Germline CDR1 is LGHNA and CDR2 is YNFKEQ. The CDR3 DNA reads as TGTGCCAGCAGCCAAGAGGCCCTTGCGGGGGGGCTCCCCGGGGAGCTGTTTTTT. Translation: CASSQEALAGGLPGELFF.

This clonotype has only a few counts. The V call is TRBV11-2, the J call TRBJ2-5, with D perhaps matching TRBD1 (5 bases). This CDR3 has 13 residues. Germline assignment: CDR1 SGHAT and CDR2 FQNNGV. Trimming removed 3 bases from V and 0 bases from J, with 5 bases in between. CDR3 protein: CASSFRDQETQYF. The CDR3 coding sequence is TGTGCCAGCAGCTTCAGGGACCAAGAGACCCAGTACTTC.

This clonotype was found many times. The chain has TRBV6-1 and TRBJ1-6; D not certain. The germline gives CDR1 MNHNS, CDR2 SASEGT. CDR3 length: 14 amino acids. V gave up 10 bases and J gave up 9 bases, with 19 bases separating them. CDR3 in DNA: TGTGCCACCGCGAAGGTTAAGGATACTTCACCCCTCCACTTT. Translated, it gives CATAKVKDTSPLHF.

This clonotype was seen at least ten times. The chain uses TRBV12-3 or TRBV12-4 and TRBJ2-1; D uncertain. Trimming removed 3 bases from V and 6 bases from J, with 3 bases in between. This CDR3 contains 11 residues. The CDR3 loop reads CASSLVNEQFF. The CDR3, as DNA: TGTGCCAGCAGTTTGGTCAATGAGCAGTTCTTC.

This clonotype was observed at least ten times. The genes are TRBV28 and TRBJ1-5; 8 bases align to TRBD1. The J segment lost 0 bases and the V segment lost 6 bases, leaving 7 bases of the junction unmatched. The CDR3 is 16 amino acids. Germline values: CDR1 MDHEN, CDR2 SYDVKM. The CDR3 bases are TGTGCCAGCAGGGCAGGGGGCGGCTATAGCAATCAGCCCCAGCATTTT. Protein sequence: CASRAGGGYSNQPQHF.

The sample holds many counts of this clonotype. This chain joins TRBV28 and TRBJ2-1, with D possibly being TRBD1 (5 bases). V was trimmed by 5 bases and J by 6 bases, leaving 17 bases between them. CDR3 length equals 15 residues. Germline V gene sequence: CDR1 MDHEN, CDR2 SYDVKM. The CDR3 loop reads CASSGLGAGINEQFF. The CDR3 nucleotides are TGTGCCAGCAGTGGTCTGGGCGCAGGGATCAATGAGCAGTTCTTC.

Ten or more counts support this clonotype. The chain recombines TRBV20-1 with TRBJ1-1; possible D gene TRBD1, 6 bases. The CDR3 totals 14 residues. The germline V gene has CDR1 DFQATT and CDR2 SNEGSKA (reference sequence). The V end was cut by 5 bases, the J end by 0 bases, with 13 bases between. In DNA form, the CDR3 reads TGCAGTGCTCTGGGACACCCCATGAACACTGAAGCTTTCTTT. As protein: CSALGHPMNTEAFF.

This clonotype was found a few times. The V gene is TRBV27, the J gene TRBJ1-5, with TRBD1 identical over 9 bases. J lost 7 bases, V lost 4 bases, and 11 bases had no gene match. The CDR3 is 16 amino acids. Per the germline V gene, CDR1 is MNHEY and CDR2 is SMNVEV (reference sequence). CDR3: CASSSQGTGTGQPQHF. As DNA, the CDR3 is TGTGCCAGCAGTTCCCAGGGGACAGGGACAGGACAGCCCCAGCATTTT.

At least ten counts were recorded for this clonotype. The V and J genes are TRBV7-8 and TRBJ2-5, with 10 bases fitting TRBD2. The CDR3 sequence is 16 residues long. Looked up from germline, CDR1 is SGHVS and CDR2 is FQNEAQ. J gave up 2 bases and V 2 bases, and 5 bases lay outside the gene matches. The CDR3: CASSLFILAGQETQYF. Here the CDR3 DNA reads TGTGCCAGCAGCTTATTTATACTAGCGGGGCAAGAGACCCAGTACTTC.